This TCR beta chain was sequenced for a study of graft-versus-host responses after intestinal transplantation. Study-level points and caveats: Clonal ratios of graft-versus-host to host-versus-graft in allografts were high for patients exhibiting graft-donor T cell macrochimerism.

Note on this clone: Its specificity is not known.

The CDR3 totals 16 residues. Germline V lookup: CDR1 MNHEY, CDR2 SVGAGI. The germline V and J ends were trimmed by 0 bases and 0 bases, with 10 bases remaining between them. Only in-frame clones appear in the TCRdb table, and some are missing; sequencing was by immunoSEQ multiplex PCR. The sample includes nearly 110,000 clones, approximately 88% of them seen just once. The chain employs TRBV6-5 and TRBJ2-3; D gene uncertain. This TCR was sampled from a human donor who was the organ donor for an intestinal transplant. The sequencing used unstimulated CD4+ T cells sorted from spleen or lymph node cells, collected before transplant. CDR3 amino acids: CASSYSWAASTDTQYF. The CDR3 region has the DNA TGTGCCAGCAGTTACTCTTGGGCAGCGAGCACAGATACGCAGTATTTT.